Here is one T cell receptor (beta chain) with its context. The assay was immunoSEQ multiplex PCR, and TCRdb's table has in-frame clones only and misses some. The sample records about 350,000 clones, roughly 93% being singletons. Documented time point: blood from clinic visit 5 months post-surgery; TSC patient then seizure free. Germline assignment: CDR1 SGHNT and CDR2 YYREEE (reference sequence). The CDR3 extends over 14 amino acids. Trimming cost V 4 bases and J 1 base; bases outside gene matches: 2. The sample is drawn from a study of brain T cells in children with intractable seizures. The receptor's source is a boy in the first two years of life with tuberous sclerosis and intractable seizures. The source material was peripheral blood, sampled more than 4 months after surgery. V and J are TRBV5-4 and TRBJ2-4; TRBD1 matches at 7 bases. CDR3 in DNA: TGTGCCAGCAGCCTGGACAGGGCCAAAAACATTCAGTACTTC. This gives the protein CASSLDRAKNIQYF.